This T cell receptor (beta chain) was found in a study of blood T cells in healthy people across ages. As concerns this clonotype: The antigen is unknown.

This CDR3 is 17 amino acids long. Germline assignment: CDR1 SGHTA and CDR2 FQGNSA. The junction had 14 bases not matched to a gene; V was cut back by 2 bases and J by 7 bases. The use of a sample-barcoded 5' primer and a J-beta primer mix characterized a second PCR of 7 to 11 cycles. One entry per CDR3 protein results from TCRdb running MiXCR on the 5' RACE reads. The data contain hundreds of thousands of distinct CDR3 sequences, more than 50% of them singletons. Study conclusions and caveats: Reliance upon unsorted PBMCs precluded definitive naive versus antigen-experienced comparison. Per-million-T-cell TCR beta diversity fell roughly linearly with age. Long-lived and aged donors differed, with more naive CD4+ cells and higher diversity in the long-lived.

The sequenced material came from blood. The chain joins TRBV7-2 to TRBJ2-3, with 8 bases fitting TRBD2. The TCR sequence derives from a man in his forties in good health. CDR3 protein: CASSLPRGGVELYTQYF. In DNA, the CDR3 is TGTGCCAGCAGCTTACCCCGGGGGGGAGTGGAATTATATACGCAGTATTTT.